This passage covers 24 T cell receptor beta chains from one sample sequenced in a study of cytomegalovirus exposure and HLA in healthy donors. It was with 60 Vbeta and 13 Jbeta primers that the PCR ran. TCRdb keeps only in-frame clones here, not all; method: immunoSEQ multiplex PCR. This table has about 170,000 clones, around 80% appearing once. Sequenced material: PBMCs. The receptor source for this set is a girl aged 10 to 17 in good health and CMV-seropositive.

This clone was seen a few times. This chain joins TRBV30 and TRBJ2-7, with TRBD1 matching 9 bases. CDR1 GTSNPN and CDR2 SVGIG come from the germline V gene (reference sequence). Germline trimming cut 0 bases from V and 4 bases from J; bases unmatched to any gene: 7. The CDR3 has 15 amino acids. CDR3 sequence reads: CAWSVFGTGRYEQYF. CDR3 in DNA: TGTGCCTGGAGTGTTTTTGGGACAGGGAGGTACGAGCAGTACTTC.

The V and J genes are TRBV5-6 and TRBJ2-1; 8 bases are shared with TRBD2. With V trimmed by 4 bases and J by 9 bases, 15 bases remained unmatched. The CDR3 spans 16 residues. CDR1 SGHDT and CDR2 YYEEEE come from the germline V gene. The CDR3 region is CASSPLTRGEVSEQFF. The CDR3 coding sequence is TGTGCCAGCAGCCCCTTAACGCGGGGGGAGGTGAGTGAGCAGTTCTTC.

This CDR3 is CASSLAGDFSYEQYF. The CDR3 DNA reads as TGTGCCAGCAGTTTAGCCGGGGATTTTTCCTACGAGCAGTACTTC. The chain is built from TRBV27 and TRBJ2-7; possible D gene TRBD2, 5 bases. The V end was cut by 2 bases, the J end by 1 base, with 12 bases between. The germline V gene encodes CDR1 MNHEY and CDR2 SMNVEV (reference sequence). This CDR3 spans 15 amino acids.

The chain employs TRBV6-6 and TRBJ2-7; 10 bases map to TRBD1. The CDR3 length is 13 residues. The germline V gene encodes CDR1 MNHNY and CDR2 SVGAGI (reference sequence). V trimming: 7 bases; J trimming: 2 bases; junction bases outside the gene matches: 2. CDR3 bases: TGTGCCAGCACGGGACAGGGGCCCTACGAGCAGTACTTC. Translating it yields CASTGQGPYEQYF.

The V and J genes are TRBV2 and TRBJ2-5, with a tentative D call TRBD2 (6 bases). The CDR3 consists of 14 residues. The V gene's germline CDR1 is SNHLY and CDR2 FYNNEI. Trimming removed 7 bases from V and 0 bases from J, with 12 bases in between. DNA for the CDR3: TGTGCCAGCAAAGCCCGGGACTACCAAGAGACCCAGTACTTC. The encoded protein is CASKARDYQETQYF.

This chain uses TRBV7-8 with TRBJ2-2; 7 nucleotides match TRBD2. V trimming: 1 base; J trimming: 6 bases; junction bases outside the gene matches: 8. Germline CDR1 SGHVS, CDR2 FQNEAQ. This CDR3 has 16 amino acids. CDR3 protein: CASSLEESGVPGELFF. The CDR3 nucleotides are TGTGCCAGCAGCTTAGAGGAAAGCGGGGTACCCGGGGAGCTGTTTTTT.

This clone turned up a few times. The chain has TRBV28 and TRBJ1-2; 7 bases are a match to TRBD1. Germline trimming cut 3 bases from V and 1 base from J; bases unmatched to any gene: 5. This CDR3 is 15 amino acids long. From germline, CDR1 is MDHEN and CDR2 SYDVKM. The CDR3 spells CASSLSGQVNYGYTF. In DNA form, the CDR3 reads TGTGCCAGCAGTTTGTCAGGACAGGTTAACTATGGCTACACCTTC.

The V gene is TRBV15, the J gene TRBJ1-4; the D gene is possibly TRBD1 (5 bases). The germline gives CDR1 LNHNV, CDR2 YYDKDF (reference sequence). The V and J ends lost 5 bases and 4 bases respectively, with 14 bases between them. The CDR3 consists of 15 residues. CDR3 DNA sequence: TGTGCCACCAGCGTAGGGGTGTATGATAATGAAAAACTGTTTTTT. It translates to CATSVGVYDNEKLFF.

This clone appeared a single time. The rearrangement joins TRBV29-1 to TRBJ2-7, with 8 bases fitting TRBD1. CDR3 length: 13 amino acids. The trim removed 6 bases at V and 0 bases at J, leaving 4 bases unmatched. Germline V gene sequence: CDR1 SQVTM, CDR2 ANQGSEA. CDR3 bases: TGCAGCGTGAGGACAGGGCACTCCTACGAGCAGTACTTC. Its protein product is CSVRTGHSYEQYF.

The genes are TRBV10-3 and TRBJ1-2; 7 bases align to TRBD1. Germline V gene data show CDR1 as ENHRY and CDR2 as SYGVKD. There are 14 residues in the CDR3. Germline trimming cut 3 bases from V and 5 bases from J; bases unmatched to any gene: 6. The CDR3 is CAISDPDRWYGYTF. In DNA form, the CDR3 reads TGTGCCATCAGTGACCCGGACAGGTGGTATGGCTACACCTTC.

Of note for this clone: Compared with germline, one end of the junction differs, possibly owing to a read error. The same CDR3 arises from other DNA sequences in this sample as well. J is TRBJ1-5 and V is TRBV27; TRBD1 matches at 7 bases. Per germline, CDR1 MNHEY and CDR2 SMNVEV (reference sequence). The CDR3 runs to 15 residues. CDR3: CASSLGSGGGQPQHF. The CDR3 region has the DNA TGCGCCAGCAGTTTGGGATCAGGGGGTGGTCAGCCCCAGCATTTT.

The chain carries TRBV9 and TRBJ1-2; D gene uncertain. Germline loops: CDR1 SGDLS, CDR2 YYNGEE. V was cut by 4 bases and J by 0 bases, with 16 bases left in between. CDR3 length equals 16 residues. CDR3 DNA sequence: TGTGCCAGCAGCTCCGAGGGCAGCGACGCTAACTATGGCTACACCTTC. Amino acids: CASSSEGSDANYGYTF.

This clone was seen more than once but under ten times. The chain combines TRBV28 with TRBJ1-1; possibly TRBD1 for D (5 bases). There are 16 residues in the CDR3. Germline CDR1 is MDHEN and CDR2 is SYDVKM. Trimming shortened V by 1 base and J by 0 bases, and 12 bases separated the two germline ends. DNA for the CDR3: TGTGCCAGCAGTTTATTTTGGGGCGGGATGAACACTGAAGCTTTCTTT. It is translated as CASSLFWGGMNTEAFF.

This rearrangement joins TRBV27 to TRBJ1-5; no reliable D call. The CDR3 runs 14 residues. Per the germline V gene, CDR1 is MNHEY and CDR2 is SMNVEV (reference sequence). V was clipped by 3 bases and J by 7 bases, with 13 bases between them. CDR3 residues: CASSLEGGWQPQHF. For the CDR3, the DNA is TGTGCCAGCAGTTTGGAGGGAGGATGGCAGCCCCAGCATTTT.

The V and J genes are TRBV30 and TRBJ2-7, with 7 bases lining up with TRBD2. The germline V gene has CDR1 GTSNPN and CDR2 SVGIG (reference sequence). J was trimmed by 7 bases and V by 0 bases; bases with no gene match: 9. CDR3 length: 14 residues. The CDR3, as DNA: TGTGCCTGGAGTGTAACCCCTAGCGGAAATGAGCAGTACTTC. Its protein is CAWSVTPSGNEQYF.

The rearrangement links TRBV5-4 to TRBJ2-7; D is unclear. Germline V lookup: CDR1 SGHNT, CDR2 YYREEE (reference sequence). With 3 bases removed from V and 1 base from J, the gap between germline ends came to 5 bases. CDR3 length equals 12 residues. CDR3 nucleotides: TGTGCCAGCAGCTCAGAATCCTACGAGCAGTACTTC. It is translated as CASSSESYEQYF.

In this sample, this clone turned up a few times. This sequence joins TRBV28 and TRBJ2-7, with 10 bases identical to TRBD2. Losses at the gene ends were 3 bases for V and 3 bases for J; bases not matched to a gene: 5. The germline CDR1 and CDR2 sequences are MDHEN and SYDVKM. This CDR3 is built from 15 residues. CDR3 sequence (DNA): TGTGCCAGCAGTTTTGCTAGCGGGAGATTCTACGAGCAGTACTTC. This encodes CASSFASGRFYEQYF.

CDR3: CASTHDRGSTGELFF. The CDR3, as DNA: TGTGCCTCCACTCACGACAGGGGATCGACCGGGGAGCTGTTTTTT. V gene TRBV30 combines with J gene TRBJ2-2; TRBD1 aligns across 8 bases. This CDR3 is built from 15 residues. Germline values: CDR1 GTSNPN, CDR2 SVGIG (reference sequence). Trimming cost V 7 bases and J 5 bases; bases outside gene matches: 12.

This chain uses TRBV5-1 with TRBJ2-1; 11 positions agree with TRBD2. The CDR3 is 13 amino acids. J gave up 16 bases and V 4 bases, and 10 bases lay outside the gene matches. Per germline, CDR1 SGHRS and CDR2 YFSETQ. The CDR3 region has the DNA TGCGCCAGCAGCACCCCACTAGCGGGGGCTCCCTTCTTC. This sequence encodes CASSTPLAGAPFF. Based on the CDR3 plus reference TRBV5-1 and TRBJ2-1, the full variable domain is KAGVTQTPRYLIKTRGQQVTLSCSPISGHRSVSWYQQTPGQGLQFLFEYFSETQRNKGNFPGRFSGRQFSNSRSEMNVSTLELGDSALYLCASSTPLAGAPFFGPGTRLTVL.

The rearrangement uses TRBV19 and TRBJ2-7; 7 bases line up with TRBD1. The ends lost 4 bases at V and 2 bases at J; junction bases unmatched: 8. Per the germline V gene, CDR1 is LNHDA and CDR2 is SQIVND (reference sequence). The CDR3 has 15 residues. CDR3 region: CASSTKDRSAYEQYF. CDR3 DNA sequence: TGTGCCAGTAGTACGAAGGACAGGTCAGCCTACGAGCAGTACTTC.

V usage is TRBV7-3 and J usage is TRBJ2-1; tentatively, D is TRBD1 (5 bases). The CDR3 is made up of 15 amino acids. V was trimmed by 0 bases and J by 8 bases, leaving 14 bases between them. From germline, CDR1 is SGHTA and CDR2 FQGTGA. The CDR3 here is CASSLTGPSSDEQFF. CDR3 nucleotide sequence: TGTGCCAGCAGCTTAACGGGGCCCTCAAGCGATGAGCAGTTCTTC.

The chain couples TRBV11-2 to TRBJ2-1, with 7 nucleotides matching TRBD1. CDR1 is SGHAT and CDR2 is FQNNGV in the germline V gene. The junction had 2 bases not matched to a gene; V was cut back by 4 bases and J by 2 bases. This CDR3 spans 14 amino acids. The CDR3 DNA reads as TGTGCCAGCAGCTCGGGACAGACCTACAATGAGCAGTTCTTC. It translates to CASSSGQTYNEQFF.

The rearrangement links TRBV6-1 to TRBJ1-5, with TRBD1 matching over 7 bases. Unmatched junction bases numbered 6, after V lost 6 bases and J lost 1 base. This CDR3 comprises 15 residues. Germline V gives CDR1 MNHNS, CDR2 SASEGT. This chain's CDR3 is CASRGQRISNQPQHF. As DNA, the CDR3 is TGTGCCAGCAGGGGACAGCGCATCAGCAATCAGCCCCAGCATTTT.

The chain has TRBV25-1 and TRBJ1-2; 8 nucleotides match TRBD1. V was clipped by 4 bases and J by 5 bases; unmatched bases: 6. The CDR3 extends over 14 amino acids. The germline gives CDR1 MGHDK, CDR2 SYGVNS. The CDR3 region has the DNA TGTGCCAGCAGTGCCCTCCGGACAGGGTATGGCTACACCTTC. This encodes CASSALRTGYGYTF.